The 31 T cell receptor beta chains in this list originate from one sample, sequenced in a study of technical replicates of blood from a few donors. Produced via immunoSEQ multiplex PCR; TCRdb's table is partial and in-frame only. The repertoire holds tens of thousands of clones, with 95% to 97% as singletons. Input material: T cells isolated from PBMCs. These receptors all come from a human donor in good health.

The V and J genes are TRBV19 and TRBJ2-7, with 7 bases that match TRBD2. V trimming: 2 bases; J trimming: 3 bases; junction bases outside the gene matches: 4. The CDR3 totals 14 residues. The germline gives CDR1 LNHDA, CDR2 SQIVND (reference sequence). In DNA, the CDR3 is TGTGCCAGTAGTATACTCGGACTAGGCTACGAGCAGTACTTC. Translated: CASSILGLGYEQYF.

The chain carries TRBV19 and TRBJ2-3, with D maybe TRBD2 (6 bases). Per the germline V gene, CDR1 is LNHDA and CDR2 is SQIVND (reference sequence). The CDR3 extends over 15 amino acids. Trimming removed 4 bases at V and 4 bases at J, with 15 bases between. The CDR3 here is CASSNPGRGADTQYF. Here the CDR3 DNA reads TGTGCCAGTAGTAATCCCGGGAGAGGCGCAGATACGCAGTATTTT. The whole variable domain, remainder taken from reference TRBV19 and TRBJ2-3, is DGGITQSPKYLFRKEGQNVTLSCEQNLNHDAMYWYRQDPGQGLRLIYYSQIVNDFQKGDIAEGYSVSREKKESFPLTVTSAQKNPTAFYLCASSNPGRGADTQYFGPGTRLTVL.

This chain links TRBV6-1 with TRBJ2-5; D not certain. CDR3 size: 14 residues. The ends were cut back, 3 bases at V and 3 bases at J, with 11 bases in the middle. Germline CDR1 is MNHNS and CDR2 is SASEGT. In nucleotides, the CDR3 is TGTGCCAGCAGTGAGGCAGGTCAGAAAGAGACCCAGTACTTC. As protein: CASSEAGQKETQYF.

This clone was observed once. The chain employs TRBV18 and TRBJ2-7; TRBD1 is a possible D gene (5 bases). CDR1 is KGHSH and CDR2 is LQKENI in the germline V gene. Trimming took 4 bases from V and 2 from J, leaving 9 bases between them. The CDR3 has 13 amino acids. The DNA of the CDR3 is TGTGCCAGCTCACTGACAGCCACCTACGAGCAGTACTTC. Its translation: CASSLTATYEQYF.

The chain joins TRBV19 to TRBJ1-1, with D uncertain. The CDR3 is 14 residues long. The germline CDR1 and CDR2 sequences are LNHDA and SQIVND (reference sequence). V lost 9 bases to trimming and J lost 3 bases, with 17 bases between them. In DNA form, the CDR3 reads TGTGCCAGCAACCGAGTAAGCCGGGACACTGAAGCTTTCTTT. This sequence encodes CASNRVSRDTEAFF.

In DNA form, the CDR3 reads TGTGCCAGCAGCCGACAGGGTGCGCAGCCCCAGCATTTT. Translated: CASSRQGAQPQHF. The chain employs TRBV6-6 and TRBJ1-5, with 7 bases fitting TRBD1. The CDR3 totals 13 residues. Trimming at V came to 6 bases and at J to 7 bases, leaving 6 bases not matched to a gene. In germline, CDR1 is MNHNY, CDR2 SVGAGI (reference sequence).

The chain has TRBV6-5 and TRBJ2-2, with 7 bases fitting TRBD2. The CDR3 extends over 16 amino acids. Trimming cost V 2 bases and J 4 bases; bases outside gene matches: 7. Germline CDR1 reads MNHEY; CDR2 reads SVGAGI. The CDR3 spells CASSYRAGLLTGELFF. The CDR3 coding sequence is TGTGCCAGCAGTTACCGGGCGGGACTACTCACCGGGGAGCTGTTTTTT.

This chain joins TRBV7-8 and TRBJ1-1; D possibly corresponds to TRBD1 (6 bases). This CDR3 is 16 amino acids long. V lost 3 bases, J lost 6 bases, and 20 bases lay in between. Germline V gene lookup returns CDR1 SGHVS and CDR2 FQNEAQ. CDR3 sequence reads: CASSFRVGGGRSEAFF. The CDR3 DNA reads TGTGCCAGCAGCTTTCGTGTGGGAGGGGGAAGATCTGAAGCTTTCTTT.

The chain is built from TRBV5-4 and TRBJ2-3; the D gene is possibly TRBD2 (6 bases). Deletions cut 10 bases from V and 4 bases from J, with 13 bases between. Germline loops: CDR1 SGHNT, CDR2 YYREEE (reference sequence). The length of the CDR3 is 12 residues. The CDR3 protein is CAFSGVSDTQYF. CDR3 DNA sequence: TGTGCCTTCTCGGGGGTATCAGATACGCAGTATTTT.

The CDR3 is CASGSNEQFF. CDR3 nucleotides: TGTGCCAGCGGCTCAAATGAGCAGTTCTTC. This chain joins TRBV5-6 and TRBJ2-1; D unclear. In germline, CDR1 is SGHDT, CDR2 YYEEEE. V gave up 7 bases and J gave up 7 bases, with 6 bases separating them. This CDR3 has 10 amino acids.

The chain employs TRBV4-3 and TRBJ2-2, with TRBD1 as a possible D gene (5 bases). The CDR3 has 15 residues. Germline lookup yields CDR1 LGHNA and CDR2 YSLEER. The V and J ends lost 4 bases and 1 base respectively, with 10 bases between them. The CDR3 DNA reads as TGCGCCAGCAGCCCTGGGCAGGGGAACACCGGGGAGCTGTTTTTT. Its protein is CASSPGQGNTGELFF.

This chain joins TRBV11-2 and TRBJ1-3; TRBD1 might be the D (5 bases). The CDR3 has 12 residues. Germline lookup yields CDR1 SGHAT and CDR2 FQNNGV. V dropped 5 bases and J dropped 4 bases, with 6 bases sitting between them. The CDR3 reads CASSRQGNTIYF. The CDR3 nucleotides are TGTGCCAGCAGCCGACAGGGAAACACCATATATTTT.

The CDR3 loop reads CATARDYDRGEKLFF. The CDR3 region has the DNA TGTGCCACCGCCCGGGACTATGATCGAGGTGAAAAACTGTTTTTT. V usage is TRBV25-1 and J usage is TRBJ1-4, with D possibly matching TRBD1 (5 bases). Looked up from germline, CDR1 is MGHDK and CDR2 is SYGVNS. This CDR3 spans 15 amino acids. V was cut by 10 bases and J by 7 bases, with 22 bases left in between.

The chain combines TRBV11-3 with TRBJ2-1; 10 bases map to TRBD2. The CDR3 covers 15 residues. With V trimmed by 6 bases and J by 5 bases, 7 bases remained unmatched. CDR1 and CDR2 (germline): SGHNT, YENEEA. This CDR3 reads CASRPSGRNHNEQFF. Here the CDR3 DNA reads TGTGCCAGCAGACCTAGCGGGAGAAACCACAATGAGCAGTTCTTC.

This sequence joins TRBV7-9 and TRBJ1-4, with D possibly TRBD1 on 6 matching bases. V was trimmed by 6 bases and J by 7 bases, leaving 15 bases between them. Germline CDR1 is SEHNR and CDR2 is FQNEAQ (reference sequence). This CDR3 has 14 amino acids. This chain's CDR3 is CASSQDSFAEKLFF. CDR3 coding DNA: TGTGCCAGCAGTCAGGACAGCTTTGCTGAAAAACTGTTTTTT.

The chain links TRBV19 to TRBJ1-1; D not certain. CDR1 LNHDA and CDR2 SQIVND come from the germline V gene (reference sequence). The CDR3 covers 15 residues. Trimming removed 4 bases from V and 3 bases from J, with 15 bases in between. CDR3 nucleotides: TGTGCCAGTAGTACCTCCCGGGAGGTCGACACTGAAGCTTTCTTT. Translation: CASSTSREVDTEAFF.

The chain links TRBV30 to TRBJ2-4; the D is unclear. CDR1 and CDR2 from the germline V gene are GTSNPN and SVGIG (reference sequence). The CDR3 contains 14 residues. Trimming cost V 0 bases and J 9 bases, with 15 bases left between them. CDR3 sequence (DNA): TGTGCCTGGAGTGTACTAAGATCCGAAGGCATTCAGTACTTC. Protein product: CAWSVLRSEGIQYF.

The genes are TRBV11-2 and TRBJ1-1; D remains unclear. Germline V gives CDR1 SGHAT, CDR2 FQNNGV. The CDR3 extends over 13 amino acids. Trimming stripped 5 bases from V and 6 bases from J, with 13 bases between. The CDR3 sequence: CASSPYSQAEAFF. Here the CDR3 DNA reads TGTGCCAGCAGCCCATACAGTCAGGCTGAAGCTTTCTTT.

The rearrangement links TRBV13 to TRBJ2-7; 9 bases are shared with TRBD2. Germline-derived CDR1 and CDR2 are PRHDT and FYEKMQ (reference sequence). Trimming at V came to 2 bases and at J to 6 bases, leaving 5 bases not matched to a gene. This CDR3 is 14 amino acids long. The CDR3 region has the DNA TGTGCCAGCAGCTTACAGCGGGAGGTCTTCGAGCAGTACTTC. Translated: CASSLQREVFEQYF.

CDR3 region: CASSLVSGRASEQFF. The CDR3 bases are TGTGCCAGCAGTTTAGTTAGCGGGAGGGCCTCTGAGCAGTTCTTC. The chain employs TRBV27 and TRBJ2-1; 11 nucleotides match TRBD2. With V trimmed by 2 bases and J by 9 bases, 6 bases remained unmatched. The CDR3 covers 15 residues. Germline CDR1 MNHEY, CDR2 SMNVEV (reference sequence).

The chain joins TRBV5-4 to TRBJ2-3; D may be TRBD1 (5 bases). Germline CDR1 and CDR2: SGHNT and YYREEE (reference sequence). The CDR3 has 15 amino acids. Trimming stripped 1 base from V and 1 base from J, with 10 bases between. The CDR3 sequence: CASSLSWGGTDTQYF. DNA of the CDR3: TGTGCCAGCAGCTTGTCCTGGGGCGGCACAGATACGCAGTATTTT.

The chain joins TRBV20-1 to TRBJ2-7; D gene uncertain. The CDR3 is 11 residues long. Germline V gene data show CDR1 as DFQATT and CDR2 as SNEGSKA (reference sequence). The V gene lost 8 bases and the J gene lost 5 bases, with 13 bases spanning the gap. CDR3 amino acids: CSTLEFDEQYF. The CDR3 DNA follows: TGCAGTACGTTGGAGTTCGACGAGCAGTACTTC.

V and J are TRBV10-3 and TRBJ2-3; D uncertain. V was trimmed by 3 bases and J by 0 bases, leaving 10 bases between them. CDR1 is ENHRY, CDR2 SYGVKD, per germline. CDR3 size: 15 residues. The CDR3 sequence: CAISEARPSTDTQYF. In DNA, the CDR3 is TGTGCCATCAGTGAAGCCAGGCCAAGCACAGATACGCAGTATTTT.

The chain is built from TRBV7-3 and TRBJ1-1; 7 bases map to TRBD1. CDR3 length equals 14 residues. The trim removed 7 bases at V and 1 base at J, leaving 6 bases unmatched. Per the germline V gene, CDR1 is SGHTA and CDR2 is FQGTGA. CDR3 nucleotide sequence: TGTGCCAGCAAGAAGGGGGACAGGAACACTGAAGCTTTCTTT. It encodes CASKKGDRNTEAFF.

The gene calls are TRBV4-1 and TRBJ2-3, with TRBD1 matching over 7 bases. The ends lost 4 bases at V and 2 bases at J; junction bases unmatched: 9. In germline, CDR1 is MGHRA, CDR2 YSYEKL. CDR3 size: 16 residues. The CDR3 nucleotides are TGCGCCAGCAGCCCGAGACAGGGAACCTTCACAGATACGCAGTATTTT. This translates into CASSPRQGTFTDTQYF.

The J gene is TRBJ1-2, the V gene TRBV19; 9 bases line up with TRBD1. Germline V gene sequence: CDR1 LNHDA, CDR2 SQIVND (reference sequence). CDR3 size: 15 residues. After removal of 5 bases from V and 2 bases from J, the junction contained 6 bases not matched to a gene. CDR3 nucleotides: TGTGCCAGTAGTGATTCCGGGACAGGGAACTATGGCTACACCTTC. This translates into CASSDSGTGNYGYTF.

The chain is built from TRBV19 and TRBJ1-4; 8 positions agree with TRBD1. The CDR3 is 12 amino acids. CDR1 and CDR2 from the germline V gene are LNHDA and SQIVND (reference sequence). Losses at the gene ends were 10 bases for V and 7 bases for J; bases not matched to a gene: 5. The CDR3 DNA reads TGTGCCACAGGACAGGGCGGTGAAAAACTGTTTTTT. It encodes CATGQGGEKLFF. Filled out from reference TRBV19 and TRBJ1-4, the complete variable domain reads DGGITQSPKYLFRKEGQNVTLSCEQNLNHDAMYWYRQDPGQGLRLIYYSQIVNDFQKGDIAEGYSVSREKKESFPLTVTSAQKNPTAFYLCATGQGGEKLFFGSGTQLSVL.

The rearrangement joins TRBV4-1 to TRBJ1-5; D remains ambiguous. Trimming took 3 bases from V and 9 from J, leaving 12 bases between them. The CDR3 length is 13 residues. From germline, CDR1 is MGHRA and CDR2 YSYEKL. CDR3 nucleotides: TGCGCCAGCAGCCAGGGAGGATTTCCGCCCCAGCATTTT. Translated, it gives CASSQGGFPPQHF.

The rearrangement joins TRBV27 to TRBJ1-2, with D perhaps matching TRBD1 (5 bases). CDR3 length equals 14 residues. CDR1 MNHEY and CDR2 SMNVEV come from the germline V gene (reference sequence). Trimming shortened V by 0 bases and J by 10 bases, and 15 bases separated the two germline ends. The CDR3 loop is CASSLSWAGRVYTF. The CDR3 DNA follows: TGTGCCAGCAGTTTATCCTGGGCAGGGCGCGTCTACACCTTC.

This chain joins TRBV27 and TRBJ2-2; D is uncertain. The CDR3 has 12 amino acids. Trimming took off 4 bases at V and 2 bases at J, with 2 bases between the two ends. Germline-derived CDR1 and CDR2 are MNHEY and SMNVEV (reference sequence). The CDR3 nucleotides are TGTGCCAGCAGTTCTAACACCGGGGAGCTGTTTTTT. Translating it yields CASSSNTGELFF.

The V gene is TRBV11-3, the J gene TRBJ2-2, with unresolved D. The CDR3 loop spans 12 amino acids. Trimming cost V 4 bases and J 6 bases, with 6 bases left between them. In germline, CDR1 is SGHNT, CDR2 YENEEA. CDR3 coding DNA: TGTGCCAGCAGCTATGGCCCCGGGGAGCTGTTTTTT. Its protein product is CASSYGPGELFF.